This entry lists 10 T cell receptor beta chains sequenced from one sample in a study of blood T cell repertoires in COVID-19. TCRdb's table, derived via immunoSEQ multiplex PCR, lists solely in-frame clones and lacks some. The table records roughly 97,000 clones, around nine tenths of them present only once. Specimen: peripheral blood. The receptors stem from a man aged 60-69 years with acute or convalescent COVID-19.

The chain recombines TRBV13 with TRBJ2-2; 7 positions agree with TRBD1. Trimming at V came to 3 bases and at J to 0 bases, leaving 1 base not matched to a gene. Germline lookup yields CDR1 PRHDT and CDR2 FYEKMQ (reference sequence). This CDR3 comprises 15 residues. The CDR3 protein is CASSFGTANTGELFF. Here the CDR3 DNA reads TGTGCCAGCAGCTTTGGGACAGCGAACACCGGGGAGCTGTTTTTT.

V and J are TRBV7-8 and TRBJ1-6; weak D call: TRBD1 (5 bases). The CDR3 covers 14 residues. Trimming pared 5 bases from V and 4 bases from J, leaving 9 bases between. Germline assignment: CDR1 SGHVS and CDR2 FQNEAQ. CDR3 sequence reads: CASSRDSYNSPLHF. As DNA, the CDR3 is TGTGCCAGCAGCCGAGACAGTTATAATTCACCCCTCCACTTT.

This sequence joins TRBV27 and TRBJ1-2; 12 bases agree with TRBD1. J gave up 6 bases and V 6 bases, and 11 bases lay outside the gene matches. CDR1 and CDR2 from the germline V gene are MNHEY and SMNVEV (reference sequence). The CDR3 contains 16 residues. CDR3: CASRTYPGTGGNGYTF. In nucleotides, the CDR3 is TGTGCCAGCAGAACGTACCCCGGGACAGGGGGCAATGGCTACACCTTC.

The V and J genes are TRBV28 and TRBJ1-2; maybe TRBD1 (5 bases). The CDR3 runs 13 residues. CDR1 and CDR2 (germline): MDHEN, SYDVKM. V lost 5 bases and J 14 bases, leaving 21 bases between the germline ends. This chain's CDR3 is CASSPPGTASGTF. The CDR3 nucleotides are TGTGCCAGCAGTCCCCCCGGGACTGCGTCGGGGACCTTC.

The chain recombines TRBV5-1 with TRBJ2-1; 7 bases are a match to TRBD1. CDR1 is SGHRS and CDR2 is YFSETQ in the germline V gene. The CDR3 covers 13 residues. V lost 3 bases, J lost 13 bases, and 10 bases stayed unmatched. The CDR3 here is CASSSGTEVFQFF. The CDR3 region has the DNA TGCGCCAGCAGCTCCGGGACAGAGGTATTCCAGTTCTTC.

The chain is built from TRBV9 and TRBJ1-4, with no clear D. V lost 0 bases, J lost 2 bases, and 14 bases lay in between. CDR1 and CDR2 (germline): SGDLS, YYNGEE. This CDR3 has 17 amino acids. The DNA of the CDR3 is TGTGCCAGCAGCGTAGCAGAGGGAGGCCCGACTAATGAAAAACTGTTTTTT. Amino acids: CASSVAEGGPTNEKLFF. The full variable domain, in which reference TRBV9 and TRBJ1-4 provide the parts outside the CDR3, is DSGVTQTPKHLITATGQRVTLRCSPRSGDLSVYWYQQSLDQGLQFLIQYYNGEERAKGNILERFSAQQFPDLHSELNLSSLELGDSALYFCASSVAEGGPTNEKLFFGSGTQLSVL.

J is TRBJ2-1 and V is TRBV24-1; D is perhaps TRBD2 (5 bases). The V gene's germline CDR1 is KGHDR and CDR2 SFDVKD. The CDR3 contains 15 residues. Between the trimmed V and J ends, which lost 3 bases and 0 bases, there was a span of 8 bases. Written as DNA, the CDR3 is TGTGCCACCAGTGATCCTAGCAGCTCCTACAATGAGCAGTTCTTC. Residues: CATSDPSSSYNEQFF.

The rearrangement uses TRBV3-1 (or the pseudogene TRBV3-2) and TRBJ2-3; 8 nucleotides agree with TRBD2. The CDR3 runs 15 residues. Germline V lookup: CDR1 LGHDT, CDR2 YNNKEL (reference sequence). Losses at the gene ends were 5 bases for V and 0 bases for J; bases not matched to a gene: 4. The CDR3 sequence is CASSASGGSTDTQYF. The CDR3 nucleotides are TGTGCCAGCAGCGCGAGCGGGGGTAGCACAGATACGCAGTATTTT.

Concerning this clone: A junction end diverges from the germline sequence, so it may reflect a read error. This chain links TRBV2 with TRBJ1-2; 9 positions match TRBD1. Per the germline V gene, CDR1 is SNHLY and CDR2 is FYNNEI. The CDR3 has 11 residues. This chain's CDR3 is CASSKLGTGSF. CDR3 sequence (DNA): TGTGCCAGCAGTAAACTTGGGACAGGGAGCTTC.

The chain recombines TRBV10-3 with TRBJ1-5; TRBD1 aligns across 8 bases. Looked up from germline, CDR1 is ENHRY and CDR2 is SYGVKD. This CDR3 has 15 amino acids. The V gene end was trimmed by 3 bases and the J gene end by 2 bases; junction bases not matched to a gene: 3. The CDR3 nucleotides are TGTGCCATCAGTGATGTGACAGGGGGCAATCAGCCCCAGCATTTT. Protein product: CAISDVTGGNQPQHF.